This T cell receptor beta chain was obtained from a study of identical twins. TCRdb reanalysed the 5' RACE reads using MiXCR and keeps one entry per CDR3 protein. The table has about 530,000 distinct CDR3 sequences, roughly 15% seen once. Comment on this clonotype: As yet, its antigen is unknown.

Germline V gene sequence: CDR1 MDHEN, CDR2 SYDVKM. V gave up 5 bases and J gave up 9 bases; unmatched junction bases: 17. The CDR3 contains 16 residues. General study findings and limits: Twins shared out-of-frame alpha sequences with excess low generation probability.

The same specimen was also included in a second study, on yellow fever vaccine responses in identical twins. That report adds: The T cell response to vaccination in identical twins was reportedly partly convergent and partly personalized.

The TCR originated in a woman under 30 in good health. The chain employs TRBV28 and TRBJ2-7; 9 positions match TRBD2. Sequencing used CD4+ T cells sorted from blood. The DNA for the CDR3 is TGTGCCAGCAGTATGCTAGCGGGACATTCTACGATCGGGCAGTACTTC. Protein sequence: CASSMLAGHSTIGQYF. Full variable domain (remainder filled in from reference TRBV28 and TRBJ2-7): DVKVTQSSRYLVKRTGEKVFLECVQDMDHENMFWYRQDPGLGLRLIYFSYDVKMKEKGDIPEGYSVSREKKERFSLILESASTNQTSMYLCASSMLAGHSTIGQYFGPGTRLTVT.